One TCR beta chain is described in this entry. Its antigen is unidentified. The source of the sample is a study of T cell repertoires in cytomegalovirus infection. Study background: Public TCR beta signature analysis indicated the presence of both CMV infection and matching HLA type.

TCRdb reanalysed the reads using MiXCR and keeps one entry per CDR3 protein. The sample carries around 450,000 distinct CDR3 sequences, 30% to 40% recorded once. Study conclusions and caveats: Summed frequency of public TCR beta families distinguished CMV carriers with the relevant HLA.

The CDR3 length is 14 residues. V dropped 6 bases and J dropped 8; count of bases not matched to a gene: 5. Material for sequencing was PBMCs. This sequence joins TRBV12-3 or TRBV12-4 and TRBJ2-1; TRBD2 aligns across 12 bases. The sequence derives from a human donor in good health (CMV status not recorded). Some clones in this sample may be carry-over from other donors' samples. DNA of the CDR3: TGTGCCAGCAGGACTAGCGGGGGATATGATGAGCAGTTCTTC. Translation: CASRTSGGYDEQFF.